This T cell receptor beta chain was obtained from a study of shared clonotypes between healthy human individuals. Across the whole study: The study used three CD4 naive, three CD4 memory, two CD8 naive and one CD8 memory plate per donor. Points from the study as a whole: Non-shared clonotypes displayed generation probabilities falling below those of clonotypes present in all four donors. An expected dependence of interdonor clonotype sharing on sequencing depth was noted.

Using immunoSEQ multiplex PCR, the repertoire was profiled, and TCRdb retains in-frame clones only, with some absent. The table has over 2 million clones, about 95% seen once. The CDR3 is 14 residues long. The V end was cut by 5 bases, the J end by 4 bases, with 9 bases between. Germline CDR1 SGHNT, CDR2 YENEEA. Of note for this clone: Its antigen is not identified.

This sequence originates from a man younger than 35 in good health. This chain connects TRBV11-3 to TRBJ1-6, with unresolved D. Sequencing was carried out using naive CD4+ T cells sorted from blood. Subset specified: CD45RA+ positively selected. DNA of the CDR3: TGTGCCAGCAGCGCCGGGAATTATAATTCACCCCTCCACTTT. Translation gives CASSAGNYNSPLHF.